These 18 T cell receptor beta chains were all obtained from the same sample, sequenced in a study of shared clonotypes between healthy human individuals. Here immunoSEQ multiplex PCR was the method, and the copy in TCRdb shows in-frame clones only, minus some. The sample records over 2 million clones, 90% to 95% being singletons. The sequencing sample was made of naive CD4+ T cells sorted from blood. Stated subset: CD45RA+ positively selected. These receptors were collected from a man aged 18 to 30 in good health.

This clone was found once. The chain uses TRBV5-3 and TRBJ2-2, with D tentatively TRBD2 (6 bases). TRBV5-3 is an open reading frame whose function is uncertain. Trimming cost V 0 bases and J 5 bases, with 8 bases left between them. The CDR3 sequence is 14 residues long. CDR3 in amino acids: CARSLAGGTGELFF. The CDR3 DNA reads TGTGCCAGAAGCTTGGCCGGGGGTACCGGGGAGCTGTTTTTT.

About this clone itself: Other DNA sequences in the sample encode the same CDR3. The V and J genes are TRBV11-3 and TRBJ2-1; maybe TRBD2 (5 bases). Germline CDR1 and CDR2: SGHNT and YENEEA. The germline V and J ends were trimmed by 8 bases and 0 bases, with 11 bases remaining between them. The CDR3 length is 14 residues. The CDR3 spells CASSPGGSYNEQFF. For the CDR3, the DNA is TGTGCCAGCTCGCCCGGAGGCTCCTACAATGAGCAGTTCTTC.

J is TRBJ1-3 and V is TRBV9; tentatively, D is TRBD1 (6 bases). CDR1 and CDR2 from the germline V gene are SGDLS and YYNGEE. This CDR3 has 15 residues. V shed 2 bases and J shed 4 bases, with 13 bases lying between them. DNA for the CDR3: TGTGCCAGCAGCGTCCGGCCGGGACAAGGAAACACCATATATTTT. This encodes CASSVRPGQGNTIYF.

V and J are TRBV6-6 and TRBJ2-5, with 8 bases that match TRBD2. This CDR3 spans 16 amino acids. V trimming: 5 bases; J trimming: 0 bases; junction bases outside the gene matches: 8. CDR1 and CDR2 (germline): MNHNY, SVGAGI (reference sequence). The CDR3 reads CASSRGGTVYQETQYF. Here the CDR3 DNA reads TGTGCCAGCAGTCGGGGGGGAACAGTGTACCAAGAGACCCAGTACTTC.

The gene calls are TRBV12-5 and TRBJ1-6; TRBD1 is a possible D gene (6 bases). The CDR3 extends over 17 amino acids. V lost 4 bases to trimming and J lost 7 bases, with 20 bases between them. Looked up from germline, CDR1 is LGHNT and CDR2 is FRNRAP. CDR3 DNA: TGTGCTAGTGGTTCCAACAGGGCCTCCCCCCTAAATTCACCCCTCCACTTT. Translation: CASGSNRASPLNSPLHF. The full variable domain, with the rest looked up from reference TRBV12-5 and TRBJ1-6, is DARVTQTPRHKVTEMGQEVTMRCQPILGHNTVFWYRQTMMQGLELLAYFRNRAPLDDSGMPKDRFSAEMPDATLATLKIQPSEPRDSAVYFCASGSNRASPLNSPLHFGNGTRLTVT.

The chain links TRBV9 to TRBJ2-7; TRBD2 is a possible D gene (6 bases). Trimming stripped 2 bases from V and 5 bases from J, with 17 bases between. Germline CDR1 SGDLS, CDR2 YYNGEE. The CDR3 runs 15 residues. For the CDR3, the DNA is TGTGCCAGCAGCGTTCCAACGGGGAGGAAGGACGAGCAGTACTTC. It translates to CASSVPTGRKDEQYF.

This chain uses TRBV19 with TRBJ2-5; TRBD1 might be the D (6 bases). CDR1 LNHDA and CDR2 SQIVND come from the germline V gene (reference sequence). V lost 3 bases, J lost 4 bases, and 12 bases lay in between. The CDR3 length is 14 residues. The CDR3 loop reads CASSIGGLGETQYF. CDR3 bases: TGTGCCAGTAGTATTGGGGGCCTAGGAGAGACCCAGTACTTC. The full variable domain, rest sourced from reference TRBV19 and TRBJ2-5, is DGGITQSPKYLFRKEGQNVTLSCEQNLNHDAMYWYRQDPGQGLRLIYYSQIVNDFQKGDIAEGYSVSREKKESFPLTVTSAQKNPTAFYLCASSIGGLGETQYFGPGTRLLVL.

The chain links TRBV6-1 to TRBJ2-2, with a weak D call TRBD2 (6 bases). V shed 4 bases and J shed 2 bases, with 14 bases lying between them. Looked up from germline, CDR1 is MNHNS and CDR2 is SASEGT. The CDR3 sequence is 16 residues long. The CDR3 bases are TGTGCCAGCAGTGCGGTTGGTAGCGGCAACACCGGGGAGCTGTTTTTT. This sequence encodes CASSAVGSGNTGELFF.

The chain is built from TRBV2 and TRBJ2-5; 10 nucleotides line up with TRBD2. V dropped 5 bases and J dropped 2; count of bases not matched to a gene: 5. The CDR3 consists of 15 residues. Germline lookup yields CDR1 SNHLY and CDR2 FYNNEI. Written as DNA, the CDR3 is TGTGCCAGCAGTTCTAGCGGGAGTAAACAAGAGACCCAGTACTTC. This encodes CASSSSGSKQETQYF.

This chain connects TRBV9 to TRBJ2-1; D might be TRBD1 or TRBD2, each matching 5 bases. Per germline, CDR1 SGDLS and CDR2 YYNGEE. The CDR3 has 14 amino acids. V lost 4 bases and J 9 bases, leaving 17 bases between the germline ends. The CDR3 sequence: CASSSRWERGEQFF. The CDR3 DNA reads as TGTGCCAGCAGCTCAAGATGGGAGAGGGGTGAGCAGTTCTTC.

The rearrangement uses TRBV27 and TRBJ2-7, with 9 bases identical to TRBD1. Germline V lookup: CDR1 MNHEY, CDR2 SMNVEV (reference sequence). The CDR3 contains 15 residues. V was pared by 6 bases and J by 2 bases, with 8 bases of the junction left unmatched. DNA of the CDR3: TGTGCCAGCAGCCTAGGACAGGGGTTTACCTACGAGCAGTACTTC. Translation: CASSLGQGFTYEQYF.

The chain combines TRBV4-3 with TRBJ2-7; 9 bases are shared with TRBD1. J lost 13 bases, V lost 5 bases, and 12 bases had no gene match. The CDR3 sequence is 13 residues long. Per germline, CDR1 LGHNA and CDR2 YSLEER. In DNA, the CDR3 is TGCGCCAGCAGCTTTAGACAGGGGGACTCCGGATACTTC. It is translated as CASSFRQGDSGYF.

The rearrangement links TRBV11-2 to TRBJ1-2; D possibly corresponds to TRBD1 (5 bases). CDR3 length: 13 amino acids. CDR1 and CDR2 (germline): SGHAT, FQNNGV. The germline V and J ends were trimmed by 3 bases and 2 bases, with 7 bases remaining between them. Here the CDR3 DNA reads TGTGCCAGCAGCTTTAAGGGGAACTATGGCTACACCTTC. Its protein is CASSFKGNYGYTF.

The chain links TRBV6-1 to TRBJ2-3; D perhaps matches TRBD1 (6 bases). Looked up from germline, CDR1 is MNHNS and CDR2 is SASEGT. The CDR3 has 16 amino acids. V lost 0 bases and J lost 8, with 18 bases in between. CDR3 DNA: TGTGCCAGCAGTGAAGCGCTTTTCTCAGGGGTCGGTACGCAGTATTTT. This gives the protein CASSEALFSGVGTQYF.

This clone was detected once. This chain links TRBV9 with TRBJ1-2; 7 bases match TRBD1. Germline V CDR1 and CDR2: SGDLS, YYNGEE. The CDR3 has 15 amino acids. Trimming removed 4 bases from V and 5 bases from J; junction bases left unmatched: 11. The CDR3, as DNA: TGTGCCAGCAGCCCTCAAGAGGGGGCGCTTTATGGCTACACCTTC. It is translated as CASSPQEGALYGYTF.

This clone appeared once. The J gene is TRBJ2-2, the V gene TRBV5-1; TRBD1 agrees at 8 bases. Per the germline V gene, CDR1 is SGHRS and CDR2 is YFSETQ. V gave up 3 bases and J gave up 6 bases; unmatched junction bases: 4. The CDR3 runs to 14 residues. The CDR3 nucleotides are TGCGCCAGCAGCTCGAGACAGGGGCCCGGGGAGCTGTTTTTT. Its protein is CASSSRQGPGELFF.

V gene TRBV7-8 combines with J gene TRBJ1-2; D might be TRBD1 (5 bases). Germline values: CDR1 SGHVS, CDR2 FQNEAQ. V was shortened by 4 bases and J by 4 bases, with 19 bases between the two germline ends. CDR3 length: 16 residues. CDR3 bases: TGTGCCAGCAGCTCCTTTACGCTTGGGACTTCCTATGGCTACACCTTC. Its translation: CASSSFTLGTSYGYTF. Variable domain in full (rest from reference TRBV7-8 and TRBJ1-2): GAGVSQSPRYKVAKRGQDVALRCDPISGHVSLFWYQQALGQGPEFLTYFQNEAQLDKSGLPSDRFFAERPEGSVSTLKIQRTQQEDSAVYLCASSSFTLGTSYGYTFGSGTRLTVV.

This clone was detected only once. Here the CDR3 reads CASHGAPNSPLHF. The CDR3 DNA follows: TGTGCCAGTCACGGTGCCCCGAATTCACCCCTCCACTTT. The chain uses TRBV2 and TRBJ1-6, with D unresolved. The length of the CDR3 is 13 residues. V was pared by 9 bases and J by 7 bases, with 13 bases between. CDR1 and CDR2 from the germline V gene are SNHLY and FYNNEI.